This T cell receptor (beta chain) was observed in a study of cytomegalovirus exposure and HLA in healthy donors. Study information: Of all 400 or so donors who were genotyped, under 90% belonged to the Caucasian-associated ancestry cluster.

Germline CDR1 is SQVTM and CDR2 is ANQGSEA. The CDR3 runs 15 residues. V shed 0 bases, J shed 2 bases, and the junction held 5 bases outside the gene matches. With respect to this clone: What it binds is not known.

Findings and limits, study-wide: When analyzed later, the rates of TCR association showed variation by HLA locus, with DRB1 the most and HLA-C the fewest.

Primers: 60 Vbeta forward and 13 Jbeta reverse. Method: immunoSEQ multiplex PCR; TCRdb's copy keeps in-frame clones and lacks some. The sample lists approximately 97,000 clones, less than 80% seen once, with over 3.5% in the top ten. The genes are TRBV29-1 and TRBJ2-7; 9 bases are shared with TRBD1. The sequence derives from a woman aged 40 to 55 in good health and CMV-seropositive. Sequenced material: PBMCs. CDR3 nucleotide sequence: TGCAGCGTTGAAGATCAAACAGGGGGCCCCTACGAGCAGTACTTC. Encoded protein: CSVEDQTGGPYEQYF.